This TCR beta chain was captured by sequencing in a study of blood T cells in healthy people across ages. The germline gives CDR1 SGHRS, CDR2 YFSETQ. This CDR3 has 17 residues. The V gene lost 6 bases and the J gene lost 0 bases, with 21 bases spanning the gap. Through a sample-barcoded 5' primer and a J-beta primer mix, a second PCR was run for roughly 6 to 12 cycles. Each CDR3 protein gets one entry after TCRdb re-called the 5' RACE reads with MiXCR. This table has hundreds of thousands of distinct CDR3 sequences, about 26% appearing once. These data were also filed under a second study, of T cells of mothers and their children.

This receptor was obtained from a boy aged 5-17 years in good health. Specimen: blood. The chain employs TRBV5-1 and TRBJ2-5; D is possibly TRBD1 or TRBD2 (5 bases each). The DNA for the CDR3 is TGCGCCAGCACCCAAATCGGACATCGGGGAAACCAAGAGACCCAGTACTTC. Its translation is CASTQIGHRGNQETQYF.